These 8 T cell receptor beta chains share one sample of origin, sequenced in a study of blood T cell repertoires in COVID-19 (dated by TCRdb to about 2020). Library prep was done by the immunoSEQ multiplex PCR assay. Imported from immuneACCESS, the table was reduced by TCRdb to in-frame sequences with V and J called. These copies leave out some clones; in studies compared against another copy, an unresolved V gene accounts for under half, and the cause of the remainder is not known. The sample includes some 41,000 clones, with 85% to 90% observed a single time. The ten largest make up just over 9% of the sample. Material for sequencing was peripheral blood. The source is a human donor in a cohort sampled during active COVID-19.

The chain couples TRBV9 to TRBJ2-6; 8 nucleotides line up with TRBD1. The CDR3 is 19 amino acids. Germline CDR1 reads SGDLS; CDR2 reads YYNGEE. V trimming: 3 bases; J trimming: 2 bases; junction bases outside the gene matches: 13. The CDR3 here is CASSDDRGSKEAGANVLTF. In DNA, the CDR3 is TGTGCCAGCAGCGACGACAGGGGCTCGAAAGAGGCTGGGGCCAACGTCCTGACTTTC.

The chain joins TRBV3-1 (or the pseudogene TRBV3-2) to TRBJ1-4; D is possibly TRBD1 (5 bases). The germline V and J ends were trimmed by 1 base and 8 bases, with 11 bases remaining between them. The CDR3 length is 14 residues. CDR1 LGHDT and CDR2 YNNKEL come from the germline V gene (reference sequence). The CDR3 loop is CASSQGTYGEKLFF. CDR3 nucleotides: TGTGCCAGCAGCCAAGGGACATACGGAGAAAAACTGTTTTTT.

The rearrangement joins TRBV25-1 to TRBJ1-6; D unclear. This CDR3 contains 12 residues. Trimming took 4 bases from V and 7 from J, leaving 5 bases between them. Germline V lookup: CDR1 MGHDK, CDR2 SYGVNS. CDR3 DNA sequence: TGTGCCAGCAGTGTCCGGAATTCACCCCTCCACTTT. It is translated as CASSVRNSPLHF.

V usage is TRBV6-1 and J usage is TRBJ2-1; the D is unclear. This CDR3 contains 14 residues. V was pared by 1 base and J by 4 bases, with 8 bases between. The germline gives CDR1 MNHNS, CDR2 SASEGT. In DNA, the CDR3 is TGTGCCAGCAGTGAAGTGGCCGGGTACAATGAGCAGTTCTTC. This gives the protein CASSEVAGYNEQFF.

The gene calls are TRBV27 and TRBJ2-7; 7 bases are shared with TRBD2. Looked up from germline, CDR1 is MNHEY and CDR2 is SMNVEV (reference sequence). V shed 1 base, J shed 0 bases, and the junction held 3 bases outside the gene matches. This CDR3 contains 15 residues. This CDR3 is CASSLYGEGSYEQYF. DNA for the CDR3: TGTGCCAGCAGTTTATATGGGGAGGGCTCCTACGAGCAGTACTTC.

The V call is TRBV9, the J call TRBJ2-5; TRBD2 aligns across 10 bases. The CDR3 runs to 16 residues. J was trimmed by 1 base and V by 0 bases; bases with no gene match: 3. Germline assignment: CDR1 SGDLS and CDR2 YYNGEE. The CDR3 loop is CASSVGSGGSQETQYF. CDR3 DNA: TGTGCCAGCAGCGTAGGTAGCGGGGGGTCCCAAGAGACCCAGTACTTC.

V is TRBV3-1 (or the pseudogene TRBV3-2) and J is TRBJ1-4, with a tentative D call TRBD1 (6 bases). This CDR3 is 13 amino acids long. The V gene's germline CDR1 is LGHDT and CDR2 YNNKEL (reference sequence). Trimming took off 7 bases at V and 12 bases at J, with 18 bases between the two ends. The CDR3 reads CASTRSPTGQLFF. Here the CDR3 DNA reads TGTGCCAGCACCCGGTCCCCGACAGGTCAACTGTTTTTT.

The V and J genes are TRBV29-1 and TRBJ2-1; TRBD2 matches 14 bases. After removal of 3 bases from V and 10 bases from J, the junction contained 5 bases not matched to a gene. The CDR3 extends over 14 amino acids. Germline assignment: CDR1 SQVTM and CDR2 ANQGSEA. The CDR3 loop reads CSVETSGGAYEQFF. DNA of the CDR3: TGCAGCGTTGAGACTAGCGGGGGGGCTTACGAGCAGTTCTTC.